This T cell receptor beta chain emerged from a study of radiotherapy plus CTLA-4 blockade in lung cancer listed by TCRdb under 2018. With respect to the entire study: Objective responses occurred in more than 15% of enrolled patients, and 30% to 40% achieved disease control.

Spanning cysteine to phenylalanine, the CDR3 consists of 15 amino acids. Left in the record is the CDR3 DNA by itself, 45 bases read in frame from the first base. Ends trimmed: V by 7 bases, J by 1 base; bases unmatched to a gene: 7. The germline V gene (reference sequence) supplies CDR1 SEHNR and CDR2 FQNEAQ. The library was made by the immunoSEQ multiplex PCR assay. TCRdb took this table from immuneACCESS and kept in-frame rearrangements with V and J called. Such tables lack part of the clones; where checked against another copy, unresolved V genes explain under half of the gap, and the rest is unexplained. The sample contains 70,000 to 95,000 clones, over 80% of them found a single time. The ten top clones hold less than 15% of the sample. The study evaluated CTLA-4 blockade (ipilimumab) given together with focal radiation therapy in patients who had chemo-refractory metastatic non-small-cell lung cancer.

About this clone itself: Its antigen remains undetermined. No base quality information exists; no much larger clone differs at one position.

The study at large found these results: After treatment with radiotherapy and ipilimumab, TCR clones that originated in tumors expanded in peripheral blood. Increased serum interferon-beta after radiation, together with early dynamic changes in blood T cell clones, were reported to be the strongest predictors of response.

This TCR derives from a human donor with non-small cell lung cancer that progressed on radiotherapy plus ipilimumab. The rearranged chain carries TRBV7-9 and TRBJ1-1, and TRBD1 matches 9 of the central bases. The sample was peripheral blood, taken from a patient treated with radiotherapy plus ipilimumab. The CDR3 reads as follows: CASTLTGGGNTEAFF. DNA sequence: TGTGCCAGCACTCTCACAGGGGGCGGGAACACTGAAGCTTTCTTT.